This T cell receptor beta chain was captured in a study of blood T cells in healthy people across ages. Next came a second PCR, run for about 7 to 12 cycles, which used a sample-barcoded 5' primer along with a J-beta primer mix. Paired-end reads containing CDR3 totaled no fewer than 3 million for each sample. TCRdb re-analysed the 5' RACE reads in MiXCR, keeping a single row per CDR3 protein. The data hold approximately 690,000 distinct CDR3 sequences, with around 54% observed a single time. Isolation of PBMCs gave at least 7 million cells per sample. Germline V gene sequence: CDR1 LNHNV, CDR2 YYDKDF (reference sequence). CDR3 size: 14 residues. The junction had 5 bases not matched to a gene; V was cut back by 4 bases and J by 7 bases. General observations from the study: Underestimates were what the diversity estimates from one million T cells were considered to be.

Regarding this clonotype: Its specificity is not known.

The rearrangement links TRBV15 to TRBJ1-4; 8 nucleotides match TRBD1. Sequenced material: blood. The clonotype comes from a man between 60 and 75 years old in good health. The CDR3 loop is CATSTGQGVEKLFF. In DNA, the CDR3 is TGTGCCACCAGCACCGGACAGGGAGTTGAAAAACTGTTTTTT.